The clone carrying this T cell receptor (beta chain) was counted only a few times. As yet, its antigen is unknown. The sample is drawn from a study of graft-versus-host responses after intestinal transplantation. This table comes from immunoSEQ multiplex PCR, and its TCRdb copy is limited to in-frame clones, with some not included. Among roughly 100,000 clones listed, roughly 90% were seen once. Germline V gives CDR1 WSHSY, CDR2 SAAADI. The CDR3 extends over 12 amino acids. V shed 6 bases and J shed 8 bases, with 11 bases lying between them. The sample here was unstimulated CD4+ T cells sorted from spleen or lymph node cells, taken before intestinal transplant. This TCR was sampled from a human donor who received an intestinal transplant. The chain links TRBV10-2 to TRBJ2-1; D ambiguous. This chain's CDR3 is CASRIADYEQFF. The CDR3 region has the DNA TGCGCCAGCAGAATAGCAGACTATGAGCAGTTCTTC.